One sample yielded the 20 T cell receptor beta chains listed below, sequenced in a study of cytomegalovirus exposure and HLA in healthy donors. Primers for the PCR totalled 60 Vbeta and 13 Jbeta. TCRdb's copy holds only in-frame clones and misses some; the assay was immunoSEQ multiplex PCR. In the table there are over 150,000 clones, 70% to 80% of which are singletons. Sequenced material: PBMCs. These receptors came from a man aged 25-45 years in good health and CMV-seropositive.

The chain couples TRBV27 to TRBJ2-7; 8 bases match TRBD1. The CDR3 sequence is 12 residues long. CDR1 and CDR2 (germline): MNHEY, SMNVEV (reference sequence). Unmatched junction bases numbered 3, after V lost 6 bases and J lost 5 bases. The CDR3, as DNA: TGTGCCAGCAGCCAGGGGGCCAACGAGCAGTACTTC. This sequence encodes CASSQGANEQYF.

For the CDR3, the DNA is TGTGCCAGCAGCGTGGGACAGGGGAACACTGAAGCTTTCTTT. Translating gives CASSVGQGNTEAFF. V and J are TRBV9 and TRBJ1-1; 9 positions agree with TRBD1. The CDR3 is 14 residues long. Germline lookup yields CDR1 SGDLS and CDR2 YYNGEE. With V trimmed by 2 bases and J by 1 base, 0 bases remained unmatched.

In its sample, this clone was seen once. The chain's CDR3 is CASSRDRVTYGYTF. In DNA form, the CDR3 reads TGTGCCAGCAGCAGGGACAGGGTTACCTATGGCTACACCTTC. This rearrangement joins TRBV7-8 to TRBJ1-2; TRBD1 agrees at 9 bases. Trimming removed 5 bases from V and 4 bases from J; junction bases left unmatched: 5. The CDR3 has 14 residues. Germline V gene data show CDR1 as SGHVS and CDR2 as FQNEAQ. The variable domain in full, completed from reference TRBV7-8 and TRBJ1-2, reads GAGVSQSPRYKVAKRGQDVALRCDPISGHVSLFWYQQALGQGPEFLTYFQNEAQLDKSGLPSDRFFAERPEGSVSTLKIQRTQQEDSAVYLCASSRDRVTYGYTFGSGTRLTVV.

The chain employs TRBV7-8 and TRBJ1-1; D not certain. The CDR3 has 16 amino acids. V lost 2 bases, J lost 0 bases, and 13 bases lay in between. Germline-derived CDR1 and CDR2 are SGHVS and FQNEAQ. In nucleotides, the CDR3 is TGTGCCAGCAGCTTACCCGCTGACTCCATGAACACTGAAGCTTTCTTT. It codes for CASSLPADSMNTEAFF.

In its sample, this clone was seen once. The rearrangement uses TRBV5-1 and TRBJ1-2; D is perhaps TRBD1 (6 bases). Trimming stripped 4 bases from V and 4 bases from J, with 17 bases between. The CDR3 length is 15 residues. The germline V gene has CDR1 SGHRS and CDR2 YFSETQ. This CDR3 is CASSVNRVGGYGYTF. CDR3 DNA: TGCGCCAGCAGCGTGAACAGGGTCGGTGGCTATGGCTACACCTTC.

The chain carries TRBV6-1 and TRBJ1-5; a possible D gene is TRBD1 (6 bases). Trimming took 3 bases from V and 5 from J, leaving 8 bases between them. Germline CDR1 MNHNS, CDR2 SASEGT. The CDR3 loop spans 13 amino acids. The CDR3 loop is CASSENRDQPQHF. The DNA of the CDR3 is TGTGCCAGCAGTGAGAACAGGGATCAGCCCCAGCATTTT.

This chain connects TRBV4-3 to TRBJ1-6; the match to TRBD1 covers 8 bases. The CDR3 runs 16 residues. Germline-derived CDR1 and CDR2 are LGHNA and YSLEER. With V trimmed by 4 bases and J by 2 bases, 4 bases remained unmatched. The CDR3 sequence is CASSLGTGAYNSPLHF. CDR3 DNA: TGCGCCAGCAGCCTTGGGACAGGCGCCTATAATTCACCCCTCCACTTT.

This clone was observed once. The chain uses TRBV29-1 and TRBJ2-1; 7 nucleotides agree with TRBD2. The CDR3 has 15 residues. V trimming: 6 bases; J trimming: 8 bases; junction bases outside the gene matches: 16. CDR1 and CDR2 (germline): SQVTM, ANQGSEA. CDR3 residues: CSVDPPGGSPDEQFF. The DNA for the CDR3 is TGCAGCGTCGACCCACCAGGCGGGAGTCCAGATGAGCAGTTCTTC.

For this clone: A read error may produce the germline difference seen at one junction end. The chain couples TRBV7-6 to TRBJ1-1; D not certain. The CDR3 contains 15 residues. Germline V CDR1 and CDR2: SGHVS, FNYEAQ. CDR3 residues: CASSELTPDFTEVFF. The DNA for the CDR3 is TGTGCCAGCAGCGAGCTTACCCCGGACTTCACTGAAGTTTTCTTT.

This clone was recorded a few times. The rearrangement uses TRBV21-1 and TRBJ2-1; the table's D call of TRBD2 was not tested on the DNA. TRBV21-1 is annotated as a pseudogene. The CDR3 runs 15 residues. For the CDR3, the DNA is TGTGCCAGCAGCAACCTACGGGAGTCCCACAATGAGCAGTTCTTC. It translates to CASSNLRESHNEQFF.

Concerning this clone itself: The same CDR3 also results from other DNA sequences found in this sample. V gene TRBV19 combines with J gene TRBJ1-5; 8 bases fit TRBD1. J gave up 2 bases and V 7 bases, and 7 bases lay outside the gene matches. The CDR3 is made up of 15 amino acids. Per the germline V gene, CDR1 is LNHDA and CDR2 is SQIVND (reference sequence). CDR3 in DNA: TGTGCCAGTACCAAGGGGACAGGCGGCAATCAGCCCCAGCATTTT. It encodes CASTKGTGGNQPQHF.

The CDR3 DNA reads as TGTGCCAGCAGCTTCCCAGCGGGACGCCCCTCCTACGAGCAGTACTTC. It specifies CASSFPAGRPSYEQYF. The rearrangement links TRBV7-2 to TRBJ2-7, with 7 bases fitting TRBD2. The junction had 8 bases not matched to a gene; V was cut back by 3 bases and J by 0 bases. Germline V gene lookup returns CDR1 SGHTA and CDR2 FQGNSA. This CDR3 has 16 residues.

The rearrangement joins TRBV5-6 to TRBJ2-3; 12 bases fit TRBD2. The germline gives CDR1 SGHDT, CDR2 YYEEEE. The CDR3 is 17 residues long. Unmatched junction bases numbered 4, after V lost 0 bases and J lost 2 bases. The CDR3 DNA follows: TGTGCCAGCAGCTTGGGACTAGCGGGGGTTGTCACAGATACGCAGTATTTT. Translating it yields CASSLGLAGVVTDTQYF.

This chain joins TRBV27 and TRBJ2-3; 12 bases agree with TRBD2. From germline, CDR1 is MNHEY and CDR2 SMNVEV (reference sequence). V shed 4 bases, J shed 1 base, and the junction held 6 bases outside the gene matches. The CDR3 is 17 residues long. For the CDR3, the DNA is TGTGCCAGCAGTTCCCGCCGGACTAGCGGGGGCACAGATACGCAGTATTTT. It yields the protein CASSSRRTSGGTDTQYF.

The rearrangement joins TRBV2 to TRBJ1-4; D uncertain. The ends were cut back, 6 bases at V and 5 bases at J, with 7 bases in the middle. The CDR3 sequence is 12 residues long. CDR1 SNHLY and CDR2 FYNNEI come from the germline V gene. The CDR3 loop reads CASRELNEKLFF. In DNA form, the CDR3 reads TGTGCCAGCAGGGAACTAAATGAAAAACTGTTTTTT.

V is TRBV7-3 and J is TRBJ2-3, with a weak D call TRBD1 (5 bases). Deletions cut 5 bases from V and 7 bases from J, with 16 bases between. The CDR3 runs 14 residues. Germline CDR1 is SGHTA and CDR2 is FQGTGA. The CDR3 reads CASSQGRAANTQYF. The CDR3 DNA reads TGTGCCAGCAGCCAGGGCAGGGCAGCGAATACGCAGTATTTT. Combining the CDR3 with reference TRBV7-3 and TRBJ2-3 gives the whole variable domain GAGVSQTPSNKVTEKGKYVELRCDPISGHTALYWYRQSLGQGPEFLIYFQGTGAADDSGLPNDRFFAVRPEGSVSTLKIQRTERGDSAVYLCASSQGRAANTQYFGPGTRLTVL.

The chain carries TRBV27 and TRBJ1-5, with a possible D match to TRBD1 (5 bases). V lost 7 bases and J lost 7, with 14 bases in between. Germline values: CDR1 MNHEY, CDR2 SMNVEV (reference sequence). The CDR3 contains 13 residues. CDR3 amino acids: CASKGTGGQPQHF. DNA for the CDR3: TGTGCCAGCAAGGGGACCGGGGGGCAGCCCCAGCATTTT.

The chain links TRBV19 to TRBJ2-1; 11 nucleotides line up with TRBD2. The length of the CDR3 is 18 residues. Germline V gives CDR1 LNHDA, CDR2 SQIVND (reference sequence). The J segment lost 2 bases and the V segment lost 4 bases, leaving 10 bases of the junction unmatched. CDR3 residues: CASSKLTGTSGPYNEQFF. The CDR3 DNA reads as TGTGCCAGTAGTAAACTCACCGGGACTAGCGGCCCCTACAATGAGCAGTTCTTC.

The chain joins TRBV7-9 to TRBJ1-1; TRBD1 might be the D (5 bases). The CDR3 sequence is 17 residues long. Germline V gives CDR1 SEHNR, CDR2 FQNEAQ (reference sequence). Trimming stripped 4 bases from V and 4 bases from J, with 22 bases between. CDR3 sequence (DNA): TGTGCCAGCAGCTCCCGGGGGGGTCCGGGGTGGGTCACTGAAGCTTTCTTT. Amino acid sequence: CASSSRGGPGWVTEAFF.

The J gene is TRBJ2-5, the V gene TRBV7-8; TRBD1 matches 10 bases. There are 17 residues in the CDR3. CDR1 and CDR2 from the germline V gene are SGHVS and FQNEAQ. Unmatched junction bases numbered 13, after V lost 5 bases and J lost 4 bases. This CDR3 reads CASSLGRQGARRETQYF. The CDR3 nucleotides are TGTGCCAGCAGCCTCGGACGACAGGGGGCGAGGAGAGAGACCCAGTACTTC.